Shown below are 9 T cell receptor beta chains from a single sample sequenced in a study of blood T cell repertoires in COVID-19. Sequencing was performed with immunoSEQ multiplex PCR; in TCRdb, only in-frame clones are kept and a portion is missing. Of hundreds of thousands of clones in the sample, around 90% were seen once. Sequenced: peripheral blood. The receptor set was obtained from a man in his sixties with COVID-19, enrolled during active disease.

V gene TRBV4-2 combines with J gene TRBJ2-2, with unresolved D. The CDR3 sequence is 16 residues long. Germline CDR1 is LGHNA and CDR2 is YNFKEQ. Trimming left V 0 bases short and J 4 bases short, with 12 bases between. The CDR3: CASSQEASRVTGELFF. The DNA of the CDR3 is TGTGCCAGCAGCCAAGAAGCGTCGAGAGTCACCGGGGAGCTGTTTTTT.

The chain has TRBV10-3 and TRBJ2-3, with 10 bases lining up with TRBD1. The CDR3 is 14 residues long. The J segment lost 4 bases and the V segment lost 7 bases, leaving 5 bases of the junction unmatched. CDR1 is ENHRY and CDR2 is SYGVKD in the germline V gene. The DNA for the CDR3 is TGTGCCATCAATGGACAGGGGGTTGCAGATACGCAGTATTTT. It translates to CAINGQGVADTQYF.

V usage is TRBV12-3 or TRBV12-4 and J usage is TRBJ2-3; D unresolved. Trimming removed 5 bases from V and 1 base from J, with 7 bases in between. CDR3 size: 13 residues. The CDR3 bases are TGTGCCAGCAGTCCGGGTGGCACAGATACGCAGTATTTT. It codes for CASSPGGTDTQYF.

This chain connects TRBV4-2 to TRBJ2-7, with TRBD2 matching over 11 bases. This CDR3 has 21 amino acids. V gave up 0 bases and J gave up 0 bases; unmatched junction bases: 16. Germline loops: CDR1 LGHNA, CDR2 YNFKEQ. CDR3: CASSQDVPLAGGPRISYEQYF. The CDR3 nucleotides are TGTGCCAGCAGCCAAGATGTCCCCCTAGCGGGAGGACCTCGGATCTCCTACGAGCAGTACTTC.

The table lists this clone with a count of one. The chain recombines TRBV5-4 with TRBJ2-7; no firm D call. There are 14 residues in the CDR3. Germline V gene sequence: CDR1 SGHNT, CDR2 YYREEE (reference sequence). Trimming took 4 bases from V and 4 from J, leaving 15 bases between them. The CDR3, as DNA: TGTGCCAGCAGCCCAACCGGGTCCCTATACGAGCAGTACTTC. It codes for CASSPTGSLYEQYF.

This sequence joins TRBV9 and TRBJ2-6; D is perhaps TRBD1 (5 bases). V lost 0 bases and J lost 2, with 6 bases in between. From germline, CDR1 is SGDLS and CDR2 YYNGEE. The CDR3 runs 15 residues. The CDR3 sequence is CASSVVGAGANVLTF. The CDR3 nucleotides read TGTGCCAGCAGCGTAGTAGGGGCTGGGGCCAACGTCCTGACTTTC.

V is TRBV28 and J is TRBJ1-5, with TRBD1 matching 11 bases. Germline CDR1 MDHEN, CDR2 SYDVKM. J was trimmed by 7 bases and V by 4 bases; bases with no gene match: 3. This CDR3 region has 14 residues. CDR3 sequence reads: CASSWDRGNQPQHF. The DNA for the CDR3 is TGTGCCAGCAGTTGGGACAGGGGGAACCAGCCCCAGCATTTT.

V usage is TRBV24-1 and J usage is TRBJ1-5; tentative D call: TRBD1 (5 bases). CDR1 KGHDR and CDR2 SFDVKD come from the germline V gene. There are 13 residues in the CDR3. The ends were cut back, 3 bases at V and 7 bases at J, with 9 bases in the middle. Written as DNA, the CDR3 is TGTGCCACCAGTGATAGGGGCAGCCAGCCCCAGCATTTT. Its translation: CATSDRGSQPQHF.

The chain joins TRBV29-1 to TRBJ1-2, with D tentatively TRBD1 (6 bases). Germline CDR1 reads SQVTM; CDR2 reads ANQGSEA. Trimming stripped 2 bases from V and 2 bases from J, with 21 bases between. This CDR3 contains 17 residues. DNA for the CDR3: TGCAGCGTTGAACGGTACGAGGGCAGGGGACTAAACTATGGCTACACCTTC. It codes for CSVERYEGRGLNYGYTF.